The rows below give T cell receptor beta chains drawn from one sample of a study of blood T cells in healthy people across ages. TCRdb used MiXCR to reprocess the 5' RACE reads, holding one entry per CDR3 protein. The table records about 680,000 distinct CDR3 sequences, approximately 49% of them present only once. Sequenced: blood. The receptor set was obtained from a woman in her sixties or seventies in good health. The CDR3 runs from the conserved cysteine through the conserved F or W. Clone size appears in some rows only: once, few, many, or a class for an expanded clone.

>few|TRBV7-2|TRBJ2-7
CASSLGPGFAYEQYF
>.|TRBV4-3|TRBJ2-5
CASSLAGHGIQETQYF
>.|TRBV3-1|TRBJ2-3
CASSHFGSGLDTQYF
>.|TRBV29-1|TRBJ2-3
CSVGHVLTDTQYF
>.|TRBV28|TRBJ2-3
CASREGQGPTYF
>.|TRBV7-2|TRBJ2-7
CASSFRQGTSQYF
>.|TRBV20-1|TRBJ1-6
CSARQGYNSPLHF
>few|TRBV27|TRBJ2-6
CASSFRRAGGGANVLTF
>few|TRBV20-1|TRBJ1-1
CSATPRTGNTEAFF
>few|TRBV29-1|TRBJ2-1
CSARTGGYNEQFF
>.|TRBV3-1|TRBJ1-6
CASSPRQDNSPLHF
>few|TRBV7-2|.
CASSFRGQANEQYF
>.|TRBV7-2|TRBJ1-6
CASSQQGTYSPLHF
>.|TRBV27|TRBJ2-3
CASSLIRPRGRAQDTQYF
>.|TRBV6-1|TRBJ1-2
CASSEDARGLYYGYTF
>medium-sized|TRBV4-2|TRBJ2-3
CASSQEWTGITPTDTQYF
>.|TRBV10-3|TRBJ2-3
CALRRDTSTDTQYF
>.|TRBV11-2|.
CASSITGTSGRFIQYF
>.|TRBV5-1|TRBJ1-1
CASSLAYRLMNTEAFF
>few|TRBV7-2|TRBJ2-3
CASSSGRDRGFTDTQYF
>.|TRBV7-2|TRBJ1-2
CASTPGQGTSYGYTF
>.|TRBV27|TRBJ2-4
CASSPDRDGDIYIQYF
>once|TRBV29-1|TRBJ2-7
CSVGFGTSGDYEQCF
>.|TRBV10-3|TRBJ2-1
CAISGTGGDEQFF
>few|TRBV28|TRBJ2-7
CASSLAIGTNEQYF
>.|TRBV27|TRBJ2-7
CASSLKRLAYEQYF
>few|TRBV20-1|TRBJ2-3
CRLAGSTDTQYF
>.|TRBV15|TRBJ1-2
CATSPSAAATYGYTF
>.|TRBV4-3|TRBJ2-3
CASSQDTVLLSTDTQYF
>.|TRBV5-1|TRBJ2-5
CASSHGTPQETQYF
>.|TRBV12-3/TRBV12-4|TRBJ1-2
CASGPLNYGYTF
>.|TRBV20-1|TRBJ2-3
CSARDQAGTDTQYF
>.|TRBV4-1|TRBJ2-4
CASSRGGLAGVAKNIQYF
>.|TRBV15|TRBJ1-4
CATSRTTNEKLFF
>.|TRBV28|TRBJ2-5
CASSFVGAPGEQYF
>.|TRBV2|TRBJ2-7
CAHRASGSSYEQYF
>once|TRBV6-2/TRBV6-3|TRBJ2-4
CASSRSGGRGREQYF
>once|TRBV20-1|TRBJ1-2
CSASSQATSYGYTF
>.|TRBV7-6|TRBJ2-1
CASSLRQGASYNEQFF
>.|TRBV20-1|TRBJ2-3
CSGRSPLGVSDTQYF
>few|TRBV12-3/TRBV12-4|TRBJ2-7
CASRKQGGSYEQYF
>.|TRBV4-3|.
CASIRQIYEQYF